This TCR beta chain emerged from a study of spatial heterogeneity in lung cancer. Study-level background: A strong correlation was found between TCR transcript counts in tumor regions and a T cell module score derived from matched bulk RNA-seq. Regarding the study as a whole: Tumors with more nonsynonymous mutations had more expanded intratumoral alpha and beta TCRs. Approximately 7.1% of tumor T cells for alpha chains and 11% to 15% for beta chains were estimated to be covered.

The CDR3 covers 12 residues. V lost 5 bases, J lost 5 bases, and 7 bases lay in between. Germline CDR1 reads SGHRS; CDR2 reads YFSETQ. By frequency in the sample, this clonotype is medium-sized. Its specificity is not known. Noted time point: sample taken at primary tumor resection. The input material, whole RNA from tumor, nontumor lung or frozen PBMC, was sequenced unsorted. TCR cDNA molecules each carried a unique molecular identifier. TCRdb analysed the 5' RACE reads with MiXCR anew, one entry per CDR3 protein. The data show about 5,000 distinct CDR3 sequences, 15% to 20% seen once. The clonotype was recovered from a male donor with early-stage non-small cell lung cancer. This sample comprised lung tumor tissue, obtained at surgery. The chain is built from TRBV5-1 and TRBJ2-2; D gene ambiguous. CDR3 coding DNA: TGCGCCAGCAGATTTGATACCGGGGAGCTGTTTTTT. Protein: CASRFDTGELFF.